Sequencing of this T cell receptor beta chain was carried out in a study of early T cells in non-severe SARS-CoV-2 infection. Tagging with unique molecular identifiers was applied to individual cDNA molecules. Each CDR3 protein is one row after TCRdb ran MiXCR on the 5' RACE reads. The sample lists tens of thousands of distinct CDR3 sequences, 9.5% to 15% occurring once. This CDR3 is built from 13 residues. The V and J ends lost 7 bases and 3 bases respectively, with 15 bases between them. Germline assignment: CDR1 SQVTM and CDR2 ANQGSEA. This sequence joins TRBV29-1 and TRBJ2-5; D tentatively fits TRBD1 or TRBD2 (6 bases each). The TCR originated in an adult who was a healthcare worker with PCR-confirmed SARS-CoV-2 infection or an uninfected control (not recorded which). The donor label of this sample is uncertain. The specimen was whole blood, collected at baseline. The CDR3 is CSGGRGQEETQYF. Written as DNA, the CDR3 is TGCAGCGGCGGCCGGGGGCAGGAAGAGACCCAGTACTTC.